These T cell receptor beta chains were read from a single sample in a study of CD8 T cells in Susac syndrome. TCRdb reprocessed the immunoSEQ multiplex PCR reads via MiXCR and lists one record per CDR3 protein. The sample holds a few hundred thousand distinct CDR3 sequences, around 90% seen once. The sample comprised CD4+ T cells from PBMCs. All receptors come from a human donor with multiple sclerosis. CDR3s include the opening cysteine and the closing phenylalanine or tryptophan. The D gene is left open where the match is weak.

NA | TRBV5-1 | CASGPGGNYGYTF
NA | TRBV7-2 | CASSLRGSGAPSNQPQHF
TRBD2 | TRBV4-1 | CASSQVLAGARETQYF
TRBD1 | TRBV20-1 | CSASEGAVREKLFF
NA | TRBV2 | CATTHNEQFF
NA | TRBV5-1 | CASSNRRRGATEAFF
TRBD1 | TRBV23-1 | CASSQSGTGPTGELFF
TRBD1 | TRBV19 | CATAQQGAGIQYF
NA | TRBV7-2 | CASSLTQLSLREQYF
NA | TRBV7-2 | CASSEYRAMNTEAFF
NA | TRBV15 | CATSRDRAHNQPQHF
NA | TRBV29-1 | CSVENRGLPRGGYTF
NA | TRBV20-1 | CSAWDGRGGYTF
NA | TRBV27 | CASSPTGIQGYEQFF
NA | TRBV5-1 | CASSREYNEQFF
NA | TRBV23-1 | CASSQPDSGIPIMDTEAFF
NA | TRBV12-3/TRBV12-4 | CASSLVERYYGYTF
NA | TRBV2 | CASSEEYNEQFF
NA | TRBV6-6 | CASSYGEHFPEAFF
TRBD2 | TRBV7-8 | CASSLEASGIPSTDTQYF
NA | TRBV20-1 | CSAIGGRGSTEAFF
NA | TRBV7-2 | CASSFLRGSEGDTQYF
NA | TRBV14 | CASSQGHPLNTGELFF
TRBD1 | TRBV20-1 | CSAPQGASNYGYTF
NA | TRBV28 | CASSGYGGMNTQYF
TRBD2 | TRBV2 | CASSEETSGVYEQYF
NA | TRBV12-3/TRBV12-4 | CASRPPGPHNYEQYF
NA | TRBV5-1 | CASSLGPGAIGTEAFF
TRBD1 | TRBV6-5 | CASSYSVEQGAKPFF
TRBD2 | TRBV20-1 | CSAHVSGVAKNIQYF
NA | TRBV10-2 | CASSEEWGPEAFF
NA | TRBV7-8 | CASSSVDGGAQYF
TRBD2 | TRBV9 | CASSVEGAGGYTGKLFF
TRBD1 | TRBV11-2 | CASSLAGTGGTEAFF
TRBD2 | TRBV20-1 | CSAKGRVGTGELFF
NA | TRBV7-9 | CASSLAWDGNQPQHF
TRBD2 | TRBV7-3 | CASSLTASGRWSEQFF
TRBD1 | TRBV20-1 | CSARGTDSNQPQHF
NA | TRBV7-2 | CASSFTGQDYGYTF
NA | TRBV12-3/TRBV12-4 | CASSPLRQPYGELFF
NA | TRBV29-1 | CSIKSTVAYEQYF
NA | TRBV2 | CASSRGGRTNEKLFF
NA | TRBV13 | CASSSRGVQRNTEAFF
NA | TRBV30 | CAWSWDTNEQFF
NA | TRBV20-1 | CSAPLAPETQYF
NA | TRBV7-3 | CASSLDRSGANVLTF
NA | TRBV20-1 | CSARGRRDNTGELFF
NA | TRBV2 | CASSPERARGNTEAFF
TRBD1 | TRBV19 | CASSHGTGGGYTF
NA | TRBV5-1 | CASSTGPGSYEQYF
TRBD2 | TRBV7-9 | CASSSGTSGPKETQYF
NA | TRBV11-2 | CASSSNRPQGQVEGYTF
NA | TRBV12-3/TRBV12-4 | CASSLAPGPNQPQHF
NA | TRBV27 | CASSKGRRADEQYF
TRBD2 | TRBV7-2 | CASRTGGPAGELFF